This T cell receptor beta chain was retrieved from a study of pediatric ulcerative colitis. Study findings and constraints: Compared with controls, ulcerative colitis showed greater blood-rectum clone sharing. A couple of patients' blood samples yielded substantially fewer templates. In rectum, acute severe colitis had expanded clones and less diversity.

Rectal tissue came from one to two pinch biopsies taken at colonoscopy. Turning to this clone: Its cognate antigen is unknown.

The survey-level immunoSEQ assay was used. The protocol was immunoSEQ multiplex PCR, while the TCRdb copy is restricted to in-frame clones and leaves out a portion. The sample has about 25,000 clones; approximately 71% are singletons. The clonotype was recovered from a boy younger than 18 with severe ulcerative colitis. The material sequenced was gut tissue.

Written as DNA, the CDR3 is TGTGCCAGCAGCTTCTCTTTAATAGCGGTCCCAGATACGCAGTATTTT. It is translated as CASSFSLIAVPDTQYF. The chain has TRBV5-4 and TRBJ2-3; a weak D match, TRBD2 (6 bases). Per the germline V gene, CDR1 is SGHNT and CDR2 is YYREEE (reference sequence). This CDR3 spans 16 amino acids. Trimming removed 2 bases from V and 4 bases from J, with 17 bases in between.